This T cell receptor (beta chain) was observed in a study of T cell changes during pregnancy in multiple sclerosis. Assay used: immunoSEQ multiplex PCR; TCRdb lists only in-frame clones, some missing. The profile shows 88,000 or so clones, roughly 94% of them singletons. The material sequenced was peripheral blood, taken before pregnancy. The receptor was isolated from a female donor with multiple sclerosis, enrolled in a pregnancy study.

In nucleotides, the CDR3 is TGTGCCAGCAGCTTAGCACCCCTCTCCTACGAGCAGTACTTC. Encoded protein: CASSLAPLSYEQYF. V is TRBV5-4 and J is TRBJ2-7; D remains ambiguous. The CDR3 is 14 residues long. V lost 2 bases and J 0 bases, leaving 9 bases between the germline ends. The V gene's germline CDR1 is SGHNT and CDR2 YYREEE (reference sequence).